The 20 T cell receptor beta chains in this list originate from one sample, sequenced in a study of blood T cell repertoires in COVID-19. Repertoires were generated with immunoSEQ multiplex PCR, while TCRdb's copy carries only in-frame clones and drops some. The sample holds around 160,000 clones, 70% to 90% seen once. Sequences were obtained from peripheral blood. These receptors came from a young man with acute or convalescent COVID-19.

The chain couples TRBV2 to TRBJ2-3; 9 nucleotides agree with TRBD2. Germline V gene lookup returns CDR1 SNHLY and CDR2 FYNNEI. Trimming removed 6 bases from V and 2 bases from J; junction bases left unmatched: 9. CDR3 length equals 16 residues. The CDR3 reads CASRSGTSIYTDTQYF. Written as DNA, the CDR3 is TGTGCCAGCAGATCCGGGACTAGCATTTACACAGATACGCAGTATTTT.

The V and J genes are TRBV5-6 and TRBJ2-7, with 7 bases lining up with TRBD2. The length of the CDR3 is 13 residues. Germline V lookup: CDR1 SGHDT, CDR2 YYEEEE. Losses at the gene ends were 4 bases for V and 2 bases for J; bases not matched to a gene: 3. The chain's CDR3 is CASSLGTTYEQYV. The CDR3 bases are TGTGCCAGCAGCCTCGGGACTACCTACGAGCAGTACGTC.

V and J are TRBV30 and TRBJ1-6; the match to TRBD1 covers 8 bases. The CDR3 runs 15 residues. The junction had 9 bases not matched to a gene; V was cut back by 8 bases and J by 3 bases. Germline values: CDR1 GTSNPN, CDR2 SVGIG (reference sequence). The CDR3 coding sequence is TGTGCCAGAAACAGGGGGACCAACTATAATTCACCCCTCCACTTT. It codes for CARNRGTNYNSPLHF.

The chain carries TRBV2 and TRBJ1-1; TRBD1 might be the D (5 bases). Germline CDR1 and CDR2: SNHLY and FYNNEI. V was clipped by 3 bases and J by 1 base, with 9 bases between them. The CDR3 runs 14 residues. CDR3 sequence reads: CASSDGTGNTEAFF. The DNA of the CDR3 is TGTGCCAGCAGTGACGGGACTGGGAACACTGAAGCTTTCTTT.

The V gene is TRBV28, the J gene TRBJ1-4, with 9 bases lining up with TRBD1. V lost 3 bases and J lost 8; bases outside the gene matches: 7. The CDR3 covers 15 residues. The germline gives CDR1 MDHEN, CDR2 SYDVKM. The CDR3 DNA reads TGTGCCAGCAGTTTGTTGGGACAGGGTAAAGAAAAACTGTTTTTT. Protein product: CASSLLGQGKEKLFF.

The chain is built from TRBV19 and TRBJ2-3, with unresolved D. The CDR3 runs to 12 residues. CDR1 is LNHDA, CDR2 SQIVND, per germline (reference sequence). V was shortened by 6 bases and J by 5 bases, with 9 bases between the two germline ends. CDR3 DNA: TGTGCCAGTAGCCCTTCCAGAGATACGCAGTATTTT. It specifies CASSPSRDTQYF.

The chain couples TRBV19 to TRBJ1-1; D might be TRBD1 (6 bases). The CDR3 sequence is 14 residues long. V was clipped by 3 bases and J by 0 bases, with 8 bases between them. Germline-derived CDR1 and CDR2 are LNHDA and SQIVND (reference sequence). CDR3 sequence reads: CASSMGAVNTEAFF. The CDR3 DNA sequence: TGTGCCAGTAGTATGGGGGCGGTGAACACTGAAGCTTTCTTT.

This clone showed up just a few times. J is TRBJ1-2 and V is TRBV28; 9 bases map to TRBD1. J was trimmed by 4 bases and V by 6 bases; bases with no gene match: 6. The CDR3 has 14 amino acids. Germline V gene data show CDR1 as MDHEN and CDR2 as SYDVKM. For the CDR3, the DNA is TGTGCCAGCAGGCAGGACAGGGGAGTCTATGGCTACACCTTC. Translated: CASRQDRGVYGYTF.

V is TRBV30 and J is TRBJ1-1; tentative D call: TRBD1 (6 bases). The CDR3 spans 14 residues. V was cut by 2 bases and J by 5 bases, with 15 bases left in between. Germline CDR1 reads GTSNPN; CDR2 reads SVGIG (reference sequence). The CDR3 DNA follows: TGTGCCTGGAGTTATGACAGGTCTGGAACTGAAGCTTTCTTT. Translation: CAWSYDRSGTEAFF.

The V and J genes are TRBV3-1 (or the pseudogene TRBV3-2) and TRBJ1-1, with TRBD1 matching 7 bases. Germline CDR1 is LGHDT and CDR2 is YNNKEL (reference sequence). The ends lost 5 bases at V and 7 bases at J; junction bases unmatched: 10. CDR3 size: 14 residues. The CDR3 loop is CASSKNRQGIEAFF. The DNA for the CDR3 is TGTGCCAGCAGCAAAAATCGACAGGGAATTGAAGCTTTCTTT.

V is TRBV7-6 and J is TRBJ1-3, with TRBD1 matching 8 bases. CDR3 size: 15 residues. Germline-derived CDR1 and CDR2 are SGHVS and FNYEAQ. The V segment lost 5 bases and the J segment 5 bases; nucleotides outside the gene matches: 8. The DNA for the CDR3 is TGTGCCAGCAGCCTCCAAGACAGGGGACGAAACACCATATATTTT. This gives the protein CASSLQDRGRNTIYF.

This clone is a singleton in its sample. The chain carries TRBV28 and TRBJ1-2; TRBD1 aligns across 9 bases. The germline V gene encodes CDR1 MDHEN and CDR2 SYDVKM. V was clipped by 7 bases and J by 7 bases; unmatched bases: 7. The CDR3 runs to 13 residues. The CDR3 DNA reads TGTGCCAGCACCACAGGGGGCGCAGGTGGCTACACCTTC. Amino acids: CASTTGGAGGYTF.

The chain has TRBV18 and TRBJ1-3; D gene unclear. V shed 6 bases and J shed 4 bases, with 16 bases lying between them. CDR3 length: 15 residues. In germline, CDR1 is KGHSH, CDR2 LQKENI. The CDR3: CASSATPEGGNTIYF. In DNA form, the CDR3 reads TGTGCCAGCTCCGCGACTCCCGAAGGAGGAAACACCATATATTTT.

The J gene is TRBJ2-2, the V gene TRBV12-3 or TRBV12-4; no clear D. The CDR3 extends over 13 amino acids. The germline V and J ends were trimmed by 8 bases and 4 bases, with 11 bases remaining between them. The CDR3, as DNA: TGTGCCAGCGGCCCAATTTCCACCGGGGAGCTGTTTTTT. It encodes CASGPISTGELFF.

The chain employs TRBV6-5 and TRBJ1-4; TRBD1 matches 8 bases. The J segment lost 4 bases and the V segment lost 11 bases, leaving 9 bases of the junction unmatched. The CDR3 length is 14 residues. Germline CDR1 is MNHEY and CDR2 is SVGAGI. For the CDR3, the DNA is TGTGCCTCAGCGACAGGGGCATTTAATGAAAAACTGTTTTTT. The encoded protein is CASATGAFNEKLFF.

J is TRBJ1-1 and V is TRBV12-3 or TRBV12-4, with D possibly matching TRBD1 (6 bases). The CDR3 totals 13 residues. V was trimmed by 6 bases and J by 8 bases, leaving 16 bases between them. The CDR3 DNA follows: TGTGCCAGCAGCCGAGCAGGGGATGGAGAAGCTTTCTTT. The encoded protein is CASSRAGDGEAFF.

The chain carries TRBV30 and TRBJ2-7, with 9 bases fitting TRBD1. CDR3 length: 14 residues. The trim removed 5 bases at V and 4 bases at J, leaving 9 bases unmatched. Germline V CDR1 and CDR2: GTSNPN, SVGIG (reference sequence). This CDR3 is CAWEPGQGSYEQYF. In DNA form, the CDR3 reads TGTGCCTGGGAACCGGGACAGGGTTCTTACGAGCAGTACTTC.

This chain connects TRBV6-5 to TRBJ1-4, with D tentatively TRBD1 (5 bases). Deletions cut 10 bases from V and 4 bases from J, with 19 bases between. Per the germline V gene, CDR1 is MNHEY and CDR2 is SVGAGI. This CDR3 has 15 residues. CDR3 nucleotides: TGTGCCACCGCCGATGGGACTAGACGTAATGAAAAACTGTTTTTT. Its translation is CATADGTRRNEKLFF.

This rearrangement joins TRBV14 to TRBJ2-1; TRBD1 agrees at 10 bases. CDR1 is SGHDN and CDR2 is FVKESK in the germline V gene. V lost 3 bases, J lost 8 bases, and 7 bases stayed unmatched. This CDR3 comprises 15 residues. CDR3 in amino acids: CASSHGQGGFDEQFF. For the CDR3, the DNA is TGTGCCAGCAGCCACGGACAGGGGGGTTTCGATGAGCAGTTCTTC.

The chain joins TRBV18 to TRBJ1-3; 8 bases are shared with TRBD1. Germline trimming cut 5 bases from V and 4 bases from J; bases unmatched to any gene: 13. There are 17 residues in the CDR3. From germline, CDR1 is KGHSH and CDR2 LQKENI. The CDR3 spells CASSSGTGTNPGNTIYF. The CDR3 nucleotides read TGTGCCAGCTCATCCGGGACAGGCACGAACCCCGGAAACACCATATATTTT. Full variable domain (missing parts from reference TRBV18 and TRBJ1-3): NAGVMQNPRHLVRRRGQEARLRCSPMKGHSHVYWYRQLPEEGLKFMVYLQKENIIDESGMPKERFSAEFPKEGPSILRIQQVVRGDSAAYFCASSSGTGTNPGNTIYFGEGSWLTVV.